The clone carrying this TCR beta chain was detected a few times. The antigen remains undetermined. This PCR relied on a set of 60 Vbeta primers and 13 Jbeta primers. Only in-frame clones appear in the TCRdb table, and some are missing; sequencing was by immunoSEQ multiplex PCR. Here the sample spans about 110,000 clones, roughly 80% being singletons. This sample stems from a study of cytomegalovirus exposure and HLA in healthy donors. General study points: Most of the TCR beta V segments (in an earlier analysis) were productive either about 90% or about 30% of the time.

Sequencing was done on a sample of PBMCs. The clonotype was recovered from a man aged 25-40 years in good health and CMV-seropositive.

The CDR3 sequence: CASSLDGSGSGNTIYF. The CDR3 DNA reads as TGTGCCAGCAGCCTTGATGGATCGGGCTCTGGAAACACCATATATTTT. This chain links TRBV6-6 with TRBJ1-3; D remains unclear. The CDR3 has 16 residues. V shed 6 bases and J shed 0 bases, with 15 bases lying between them. Germline V CDR1 and CDR2: MNHNY, SVGAGI (reference sequence).